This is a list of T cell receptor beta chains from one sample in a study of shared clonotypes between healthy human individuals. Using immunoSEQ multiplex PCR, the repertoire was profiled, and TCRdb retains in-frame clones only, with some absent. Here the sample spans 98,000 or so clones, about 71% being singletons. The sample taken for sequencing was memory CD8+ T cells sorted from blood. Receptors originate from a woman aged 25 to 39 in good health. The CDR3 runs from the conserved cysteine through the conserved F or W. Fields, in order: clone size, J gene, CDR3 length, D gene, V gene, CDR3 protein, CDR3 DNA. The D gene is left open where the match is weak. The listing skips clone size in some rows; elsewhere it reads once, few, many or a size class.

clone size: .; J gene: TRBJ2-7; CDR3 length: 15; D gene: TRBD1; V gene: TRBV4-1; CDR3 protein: CASSHGGTGSYEQYF; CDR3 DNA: TGCGCCAGCAGCCACGGCGGGACAGGGTCGTACGAGCAGTACTTC
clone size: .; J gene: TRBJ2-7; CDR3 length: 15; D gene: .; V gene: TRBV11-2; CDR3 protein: CASSLTTGWSYEQYF; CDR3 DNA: TGTGCCAGCAGCTTAACGACCGGTTGGTCCTACGAGCAGTACTTC
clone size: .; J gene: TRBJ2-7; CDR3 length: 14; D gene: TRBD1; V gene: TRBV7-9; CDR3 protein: CASSLVGTGYEQYF; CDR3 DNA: TGTGCCAGCAGCTTAGTTGGGACAGGTTACGAGCAGTACTTC
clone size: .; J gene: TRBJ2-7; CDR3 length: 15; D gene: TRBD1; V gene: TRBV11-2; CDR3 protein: CASSLVGTDPYEQYF; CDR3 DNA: TGTGCCAGCAGCTTAGTTGGGACAGACCCATACGAGCAGTACTTC
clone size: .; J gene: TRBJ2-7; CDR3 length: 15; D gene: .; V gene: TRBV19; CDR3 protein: CASSMSPGRGYEQYF; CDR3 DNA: TGTGCCAGTAGTATGAGTCCCGGGAGAGGTTACGAGCAGTACTTC
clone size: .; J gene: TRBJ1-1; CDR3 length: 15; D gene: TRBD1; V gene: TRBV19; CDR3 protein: CASSLDRGPNTEAFF; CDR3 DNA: TGTGCCAGTAGTTTAGACAGGGGGCCGAACACTGAAGCTTTCTTT
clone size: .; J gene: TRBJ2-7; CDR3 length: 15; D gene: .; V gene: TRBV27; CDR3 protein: CASSSGPWGNNEQYF; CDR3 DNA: TGTGCCAGCAGTTCCGGGCCCTGGGGGAACAACGAGCAGTACTTC
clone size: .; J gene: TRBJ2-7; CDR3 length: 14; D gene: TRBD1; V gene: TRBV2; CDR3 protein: CASRGQGPYYEQYF; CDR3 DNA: TGTGCCAGCAGGGGACAGGGGCCATACTACGAGCAGTACTTC
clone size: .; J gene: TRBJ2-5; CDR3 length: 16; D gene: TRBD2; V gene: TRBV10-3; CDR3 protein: CAISELAGGPFETQYF; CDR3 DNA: TGTGCCATCAGTGAACTAGCGGGAGGGCCTTTTGAGACCCAGTACTTC
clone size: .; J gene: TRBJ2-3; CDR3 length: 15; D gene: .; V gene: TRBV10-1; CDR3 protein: CASSVGGTSTDTQYF; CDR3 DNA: TGCGCCAGCAGTGTTGGGGGAACCAGCACAGATACGCAGTATTTT
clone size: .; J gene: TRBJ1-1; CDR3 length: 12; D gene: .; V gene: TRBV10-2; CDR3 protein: CASNRGSAEAFF; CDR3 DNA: TGCGCCAGCAACCGGGGGAGCGCTGAAGCTTTCTTT
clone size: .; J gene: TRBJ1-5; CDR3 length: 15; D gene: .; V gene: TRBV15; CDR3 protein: CATSRVGREDQPQHF; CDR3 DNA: TGTGCCACCAGCAGAGTGGGAAGGGAGGATCAGCCCCAGCATTTT
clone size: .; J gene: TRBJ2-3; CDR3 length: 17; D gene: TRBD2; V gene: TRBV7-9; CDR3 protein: CASSLVQTGGFTDTQYF; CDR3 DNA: TGTGCCAGCAGCTTAGTTCAGACGGGAGGTTTCACAGATACGCAGTATTTT
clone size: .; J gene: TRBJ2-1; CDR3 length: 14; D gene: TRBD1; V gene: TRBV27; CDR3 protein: CASRDRGYNNEQFF; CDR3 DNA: TGTGCCAGCAGGGACAGGGGGTACAACAATGAGCAGTTCTTC
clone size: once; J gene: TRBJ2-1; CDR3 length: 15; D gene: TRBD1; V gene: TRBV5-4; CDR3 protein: CASTAGQGVLDEQFF; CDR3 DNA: TGTGCCAGCACCGCGGGACAGGGGGTTCTCGATGAGCAGTTCTTC
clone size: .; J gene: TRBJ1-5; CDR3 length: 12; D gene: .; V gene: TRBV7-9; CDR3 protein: CASSLEGRPQHF; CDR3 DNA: TGTGCCAGCAGCTTAGAGGGTCGCCCCCAGCATTTT
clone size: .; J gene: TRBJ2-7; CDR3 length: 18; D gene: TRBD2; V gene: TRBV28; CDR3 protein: CASSLGYRGLAGVNEQYF; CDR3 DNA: TGTGCCAGCAGTTTAGGATATAGGGGACTAGCGGGAGTCAACGAGCAGTACTTC
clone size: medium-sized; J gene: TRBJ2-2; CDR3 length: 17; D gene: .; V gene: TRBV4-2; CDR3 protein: CASSSTGREVNTGELFF; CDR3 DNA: TGTGCCAGCAGCTCGACGGGGCGCGAGGTGAACACCGGGGAGCTGTTTTTT
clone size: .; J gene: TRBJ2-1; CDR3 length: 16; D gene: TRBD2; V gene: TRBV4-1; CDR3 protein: CASSQETAGDDDEQFF; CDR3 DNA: TGCGCCAGCAGCCAAGAAACAGCGGGAGACGACGATGAGCAGTTCTTC
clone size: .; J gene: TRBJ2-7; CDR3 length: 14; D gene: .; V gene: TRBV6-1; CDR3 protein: CASSYSETPYEQYF; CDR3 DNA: TGTGCCAGCAGCTATAGCGAAACCCCCTACGAGCAGTACTTC
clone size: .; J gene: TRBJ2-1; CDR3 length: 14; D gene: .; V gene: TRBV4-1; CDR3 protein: CASEGRAGNNEQFF; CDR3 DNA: TGCGCCAGCGAGGGAAGGGCCGGCAACAATGAGCAGTTCTTC
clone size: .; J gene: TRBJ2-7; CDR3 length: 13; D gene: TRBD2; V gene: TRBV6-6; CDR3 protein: CASRASGRYEQYF; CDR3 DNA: TGTGCCAGCAGGGCTAGCGGGAGATACGAGCAGTACTTC
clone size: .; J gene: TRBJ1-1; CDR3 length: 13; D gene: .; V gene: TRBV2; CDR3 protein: CASTEGGTTEAFF; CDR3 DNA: TGTGCCAGCACCGAGGGGGGAACTACTGAAGCTTTCTTT
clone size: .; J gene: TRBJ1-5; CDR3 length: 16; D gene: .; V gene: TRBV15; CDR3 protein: CATSRDRASPNQPQHF; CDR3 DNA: TGTGCCACCAGCAGAGATAGGGCCTCTCCCAATCAGCCCCAGCATTTT
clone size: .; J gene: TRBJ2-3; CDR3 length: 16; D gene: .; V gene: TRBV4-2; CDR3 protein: CASSQLGIRPTDTQYF; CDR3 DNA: TGTGCCAGCAGCCAACTCGGGATCCGACCCACAGATACGCAGTATTTT
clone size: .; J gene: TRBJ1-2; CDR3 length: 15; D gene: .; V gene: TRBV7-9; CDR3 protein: CASGPGGSPNYGYTF; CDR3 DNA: TGTGCCAGCGGGCCCGGCGGAAGCCCTAACTATGGCTACACCTTC
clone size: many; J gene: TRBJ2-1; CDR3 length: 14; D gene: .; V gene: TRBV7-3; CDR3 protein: CASSRIPGAGEQFF; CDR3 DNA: TGTGCCAGCAGCCGAATTCCGGGGGCCGGGGAGCAGTTCTTC
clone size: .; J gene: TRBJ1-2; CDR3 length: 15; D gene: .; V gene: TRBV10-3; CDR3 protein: CAINEWGLGNYGYTF; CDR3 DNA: TGTGCCATCAATGAGTGGGGGTTAGGGAACTATGGCTACACCTTC
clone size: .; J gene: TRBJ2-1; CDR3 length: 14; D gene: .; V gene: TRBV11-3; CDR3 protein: CASSREGEVNEQFF; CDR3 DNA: TGTGCCAGCAGCCGCGAGGGTGAGGTCAATGAGCAGTTCTTC
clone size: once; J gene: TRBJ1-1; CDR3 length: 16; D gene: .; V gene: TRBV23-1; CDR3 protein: CASSREGHESDTEAFF; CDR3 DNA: TGCGCCAGCAGTCGCGAGGGACACGAGTCGGACACTGAAGCTTTCTTT
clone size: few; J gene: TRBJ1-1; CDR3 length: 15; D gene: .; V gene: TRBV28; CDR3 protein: CASSSSFSVNTEAFF; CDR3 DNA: TGTGCCAGCAGTTCCTCCTTTTCAGTGAACACTGAAGCTTTCTTT
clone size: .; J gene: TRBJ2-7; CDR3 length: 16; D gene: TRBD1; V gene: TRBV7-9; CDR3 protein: CASRRRAGTGDYEQYF; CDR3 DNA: TGTGCCAGCAGGCGTCGCGCCGGGACAGGGGACTACGAGCAGTACTTC
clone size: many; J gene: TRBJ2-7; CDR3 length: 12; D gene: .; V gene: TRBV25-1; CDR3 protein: CASSESSYEQYF; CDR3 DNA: TGTGCCAGCAGTGAATCGAGCTACGAGCAGTACTTC
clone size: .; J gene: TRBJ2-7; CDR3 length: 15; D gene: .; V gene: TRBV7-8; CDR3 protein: CASSPHQGPSYEQYF; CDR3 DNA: TGTGCCAGCAGCCCTCACCAGGGCCCCTCCTACGAGCAGTACTTC
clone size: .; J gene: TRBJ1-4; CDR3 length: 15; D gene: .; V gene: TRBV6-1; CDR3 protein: CASSEGGGTAEKLFF; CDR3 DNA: TGTGCCAGCAGTGAAGGGGGGGGGACTGCTGAAAAACTGTTTTTT
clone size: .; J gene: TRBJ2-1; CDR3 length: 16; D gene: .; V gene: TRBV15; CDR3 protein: CATSREPEGGYNEQFF; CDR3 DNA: TGTGCCACCAGCAGAGAGCCCGAGGGAGGTTACAATGAGCAGTTCTTC
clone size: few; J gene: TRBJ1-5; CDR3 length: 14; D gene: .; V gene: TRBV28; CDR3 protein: CASSFFHGSQPQHF; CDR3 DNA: TGTGCCAGCAGTTTCTTCCATGGGAGTCAGCCCCAGCATTTT
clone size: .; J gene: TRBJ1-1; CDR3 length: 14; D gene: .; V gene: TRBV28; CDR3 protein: CASSLEPQNTEAFF; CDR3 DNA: TGTGCCAGCAGTTTAGAACCGCAGAACACTGAAGCTTTCTTT
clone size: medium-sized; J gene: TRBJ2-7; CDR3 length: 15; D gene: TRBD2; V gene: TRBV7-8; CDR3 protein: CASGGLAGMRYEQYF; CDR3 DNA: TGTGCCAGCGGCGGACTAGCGGGCATGCGGTACGAGCAGTACTTC
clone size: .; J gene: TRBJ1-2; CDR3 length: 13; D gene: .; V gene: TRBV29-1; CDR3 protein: CSAAGIGGYGYTF; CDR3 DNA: TGCAGCGCCGCGGGTATCGGGGGCTATGGCTACACCTTC
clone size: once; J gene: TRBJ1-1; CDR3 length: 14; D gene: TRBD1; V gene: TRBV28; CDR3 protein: CASSPYRDRGVAFF; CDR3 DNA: TGTGCCAGCAGTCCATACCGGGACAGGGGAGTAGCTTTCTTT
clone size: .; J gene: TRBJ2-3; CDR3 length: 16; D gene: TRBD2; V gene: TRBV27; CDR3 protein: CASSPDVSGRTNTQYF; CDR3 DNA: TGTGCCAGCAGCCCCGACGTGAGCGGGAGGACTAATACGCAGTATTTT
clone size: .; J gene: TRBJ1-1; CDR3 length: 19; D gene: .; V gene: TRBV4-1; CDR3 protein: CASSQVKFGLTSGDTEAFF; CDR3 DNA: TGCGCCAGCAGCCAAGTTAAGTTTGGGCTGACAAGCGGGGACACTGAAGCTTTCTTT
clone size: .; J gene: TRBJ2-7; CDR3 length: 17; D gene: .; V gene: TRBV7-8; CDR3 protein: CASSLAFDRPPTYEQYF; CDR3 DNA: TGTGCCAGCAGCTTAGCTTTTGACAGGCCCCCAACCTACGAGCAGTACTTC
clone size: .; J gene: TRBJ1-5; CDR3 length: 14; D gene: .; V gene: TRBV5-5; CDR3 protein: CASSLFSSGQPQHF; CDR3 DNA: TGTGCCAGCAGCTTGTTCTCGTCAGGTCAGCCCCAGCATTTT
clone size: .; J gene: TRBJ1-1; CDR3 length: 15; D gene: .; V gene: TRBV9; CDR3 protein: CASSVGSGAQTEAFF; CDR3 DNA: TGTGCCAGCAGCGTAGGATCGGGGGCGCAGACTGAAGCTTTCTTT